The 5 T cell receptor beta chains listed next were all sequenced from one sample in a study of cytomegalovirus exposure and HLA in healthy donors (dated by TCRdb to 2016 to 2017). The protocol used for the library was the immunoSEQ multiplex PCR assay. The multiplex PCR relied on a mix of 60 forward primers for TCR Vbeta segments and 13 reverse primers for TCR Jbeta segments. TCRdb's version of the immuneACCESS table is confined to in-frame rearrangements and falls short of the full clone set. An unresolved V gene accounts for under half of the shortfall where checked; the remainder is of unknown origin. This sample is represented by under 150,000 clones; about 75% of them were singletons. Jointly, the top ten make up approximately 4% of the sample. The specimen sequenced was PBMCs. The origin of the receptors is a man in his late teens or twenties in good health and CMV-seronegative.

This chain joins TRBV4-2 and TRBJ2-7; D is perhaps TRBD2 (5 bases). CDR1 LGHNA and CDR2 YNFKEQ come from the germline V gene. V dropped 0 bases and J dropped 4 bases, with 16 bases sitting between them. This CDR3 has 16 amino acids. CDR3 amino acids: CASSQDGELAGYEQYF. DNA for the CDR3: TGTGCCAGCAGCCAAGATGGCGAGCTAGCCGGTTACGAGCAGTACTTC.

The chain carries TRBV27 and TRBJ2-7; 8 bases line up with TRBD1. The CDR3 has 18 residues. V trimming: 0 bases; J trimming: 3 bases; junction bases outside the gene matches: 13. Germline lookup yields CDR1 MNHEY and CDR2 SMNVEV (reference sequence). CDR3 region: CASSLSRGRIPLGYEQYF. The CDR3 DNA reads TGTGCCAGCAGTTTATCCAGGGGGCGGATCCCGCTCGGCTACGAGCAGTACTTC.

This clone was observed a few times. J is TRBJ2-5 and V is TRBV19; 8 bases fit TRBD1. The germline CDR1 and CDR2 sequences are LNHDA and SQIVND (reference sequence). This CDR3 is 15 amino acids long. The V segment lost 4 bases and the J segment 0 bases; nucleotides outside the gene matches: 4. The CDR3, as DNA: TGTGCCAGTAGTAGGACAGGGTCGGACCAAGAGACCCAGTACTTC. Translating gives CASSRTGSDQETQYF.

V and J are TRBV9 and TRBJ2-1, with D possibly matching TRBD2 (5 bases). Germline-derived CDR1 and CDR2 are SGDLS and YYNGEE. The CDR3 spans 15 residues. V was cut by 4 bases and J by 0 bases, with 11 bases left in between. Here the CDR3 reads CASSRGLTSYNEQFF. The CDR3 DNA reads TGTGCCAGCAGCCGAGGACTGACCTCCTACAATGAGCAGTTCTTC.

This clone was seen once. The chain has TRBV5-1 and TRBJ2-3; 11 bases line up with TRBD2. Germline V gives CDR1 SGHRS, CDR2 YFSETQ. Trimming removed 3 bases from V and 4 bases from J; junction bases left unmatched: 1. This CDR3 has 14 amino acids. The CDR3 nucleotides read TGCGCCAGCAGCTATAGCGGGGGGGCAGATACGCAGTATTTT. Translation: CASSYSGGADTQYF.